This T cell receptor beta chain emerged from a study of blood T cell repertoires in COVID-19. As processed by the authors: How many nucleated cells were present was estimated from reference gene primer amplification. Profiling relied on immunoSEQ multiplex PCR, and the TCRdb table lists in-frame clones only, not all of them. V and J calls and clone size are as listed in that table; D and trimming were resolved from the DNA. This sample has roughly 120,000 clones, with over 75% found just once. After removal of 6 bases from V and 0 bases from J, the junction contained 7 bases not matched to a gene. Germline V gene data show CDR1 as MNHEY and CDR2 as SVGAGI. CDR3 length: 15 amino acids.

Input material: peripheral blood. The chain recombines TRBV6-5 with TRBJ2-7, with 8 bases matching TRBD2. This TCR was sampled from a woman aged 50 to 60 with acute or convalescent COVID-19. Here the CDR3 DNA reads TGTGCCAGCAGCCTTGAGCGGGGGCCCTCCTACGAGCAGTACTTC. Protein sequence: CASSLERGPSYEQYF.